Presented here are 29 T cell receptor beta chains from one specimen sequenced in a study of identical twins. TCRdb reprocessed the 5' RACE reads with MiXCR, giving one entry per CDR3 protein. The sample shows some 590,000 distinct CDR3 sequences, 9.5% to 10% of them seen only once. These data also formed part of another study, on yellow fever vaccine responses in identical twins.

Sequencing used PBMCs. Receptors were obtained from a woman aged 18-30 years in good health.

This clonotype occurred a few times. Compared with germline, one end of the junction differs, possibly owing to a read error. The rearrangement joins TRBV27 to TRBJ2-7, with TRBD2 identical over 12 bases. The CDR3 covers 18 residues. Germline loops: CDR1 MNHEY, CDR2 SMNVEV (reference sequence). Written as DNA, the CDR3 is TGCACCAGCAGTTACCCGACTAGCGGGGGAACAACGCGCTACGAGCAGTACTTC. Protein sequence: CTSSYPTSGGTTRYEQYF.

The rearrangement joins TRBV5-5 to TRBJ1-4; 9 bases are shared with TRBD1. The J segment lost 10 bases and the V segment lost 5 bases, leaving 12 bases of the junction unmatched. The CDR3 spans 15 residues. Germline V gives CDR1 SGHKS, CDR2 YYEKEE (reference sequence). This chain's CDR3 is CASRPPGQGGGKLFF. The CDR3, as DNA: TGTGCCAGCAGGCCTCCGGGACAGGGCGGCGGAAAACTGTTTTTT.

The table lists this clonotype with many counts. The V call is TRBV12-3 or TRBV12-4, the J call TRBJ1-1; 7 bases match TRBD1. The CDR3 length is 13 residues. After removal of 6 bases from V and 6 bases from J, the junction contained 7 bases not matched to a gene. The CDR3 DNA follows: TGTGCCAGCAGGTATACAGGGGAAGCTGAAGCTTTCTTT. Its translation is CASRYTGEAEAFF.

The chain joins TRBV18 to TRBJ2-5; D is perhaps TRBD1 (6 bases). The length of the CDR3 is 15 residues. Trimming pared 2 bases from V and 3 bases from J, leaving 13 bases between. Germline values: CDR1 KGHSH, CDR2 LQKENI. CDR3 sequence (DNA): TGTGCCAGCTCACCATGGCGAACAGGGAAAGAGACCCAGTACTTC. Its protein is CASSPWRTGKETQYF.

The gene calls are TRBV3-1 and TRBJ1-2; D gene unclear. This CDR3 is 13 amino acids long. Germline V gives CDR1 LGHDT, CDR2 YNNKEL (reference sequence). V was pared by 0 bases and J by 5 bases, with 7 bases between. For the CDR3, the DNA is TGTGCCAGCAGCCAAGAGGGGTATTATGGCTACACCTTC. It is translated as CASSQEGYYGYTF.

The chain has TRBV20-1 and TRBJ2-3, with 8 nucleotides matching TRBD2. From germline, CDR1 is DFQATT and CDR2 SNEGSKA (reference sequence). Trimming cost V 6 bases and J 3 bases; bases outside gene matches: 8. The CDR3 loop spans 14 amino acids. CDR3 DNA: TGCAGTGCACACCGGGGGGGCTGGACAGATACGCAGTATTTT. Translated: CSAHRGGWTDTQYF.

This clonotype has a count of ten or more. The chain uses TRBV3-1 and TRBJ2-1, with 8 bases fitting TRBD2. The V gene end was trimmed by 3 bases and the J gene end by 11 bases; junction bases not matched to a gene: 9. CDR1 is LGHDT and CDR2 is YNNKEL in the germline V gene (reference sequence). This CDR3 spans 14 amino acids. The CDR3 loop is CASSHRTSLDKQFF. CDR3 sequence (DNA): TGTGCCAGCAGCCACCGGACTAGCTTGGATAAGCAGTTCTTC.

In its sample, this clonotype was seen many times. The chain uses TRBV11-1 and TRBJ2-7; tentatively, D is TRBD2 (5 bases). The CDR3 loop spans 13 amino acids. Germline V gene sequence: CDR1 SGHAT, CDR2 FQDESV (reference sequence). V lost 5 bases and J lost 7, with 15 bases in between. This CDR3 is CASSQDLGGEQYF. DNA for the CDR3: TGTGCCAGCAGCCAAGACTTGGGCGGGGAGCAGTACTTC.

The rearrangement links TRBV29-1 to TRBJ2-7, with 7 nucleotides matching TRBD1. V was clipped by 8 bases and J by 2 bases; unmatched bases: 6. The CDR3 has 12 amino acids. Germline CDR1 reads SQVTM; CDR2 reads ANQGSEA. The CDR3 here is CSFSGQTYEQYF. DNA of the CDR3: TGCAGCTTCTCGGGACAGACCTACGAGCAGTACTTC.

This clonotype was detected many times. V gene TRBV29-1 combines with J gene TRBJ2-7, with a possible D match to TRBD2 (5 bases). The CDR3 loop spans 13 amino acids. The V end was cut by 6 bases, the J end by 0 bases, with 12 bases between. The germline CDR1 and CDR2 sequences are SQVTM and ANQGSEA. CDR3 protein: CSVRSGDSYEQYF. The CDR3 coding sequence is TGCAGCGTCCGATCCGGGGACTCCTACGAGCAGTACTTC.

The chain couples TRBV9 to TRBJ2-6, with 14 nucleotides matching TRBD2. CDR1 and CDR2 (germline): SGDLS, YYNGEE. This CDR3 has 21 amino acids. J was trimmed by 4 bases and V by 1 base; bases with no gene match: 13. CDR3 region: CASSVLPWGTSGSTGANVLTF. CDR3 coding DNA: TGTGCCAGCAGCGTACTTCCATGGGGGACTAGCGGGAGTACCGGGGCCAACGTCCTGACTTTC.

This clonotype was seen many times. The V call is TRBV5-1, the J call TRBJ2-1, with a possible D match to TRBD2 (6 bases). V was clipped by 2 bases and J by 4 bases, with 10 bases between them. The CDR3 runs 14 residues. Germline V gene data show CDR1 as SGHRS and CDR2 as YFSETQ. CDR3 sequence reads: CASSFGGVYNEQFF. CDR3 in DNA: TGCGCCAGCAGCTTTGGCGGGGTTTACAATGAGCAGTTCTTC.

The sample holds a few counts of this clonotype. This rearrangement joins TRBV6-1 to TRBJ2-2; 9 nucleotides match TRBD1. Trimming at V came to 6 bases and at J to 2 bases, leaving 7 bases not matched to a gene. CDR3 size: 16 residues. Germline-derived CDR1 and CDR2 are MNHNS and SASEGT. In nucleotides, the CDR3 is TGTGCCAGCAGCCTAGACAGGGGGGTTAACACCGGGGAGCTGTTTTTT. Translated: CASSLDRGVNTGELFF.

In its sample, this clonotype was seen many times. The gene calls are TRBV5-6 and TRBJ2-1; 8 bases are shared with TRBD2. Germline V gene lookup returns CDR1 SGHDT and CDR2 YYEEEE. The J segment lost 6 bases and the V segment lost 0 bases, leaving 8 bases of the junction unmatched. This CDR3 has 16 amino acids. The CDR3 spells CASSLELAGGGNEQFF. The CDR3 nucleotides read TGTGCCAGCAGCTTGGAGTTGGCGGGGGGCGGCAATGAGCAGTTCTTC. Based on the CDR3 plus reference TRBV5-6 and TRBJ2-1, the full variable domain is DAGVTQSPTHLIKTRGQQVTLRCSPKSGHDTVSWYQQALGQGPQFIFQYYEEEERQRGNFPDRFSGHQFPNYSSELNVNALLLGDSALYLCASSLELAGGGNEQFFGPGTRLTVL.

The V gene is TRBV2, the J gene TRBJ2-4, with D possibly called TRBD1 or TRBD2 (5 bases each). Deletions cut 2 bases from V and 7 bases from J, with 15 bases between. The CDR3 is made up of 15 amino acids. Germline assignment: CDR1 SNHLY and CDR2 FYNNEI. The CDR3 reads CASSERGRSPNIQYF. Written as DNA, the CDR3 is TGTGCCAGCAGTGAAAGGGGACGGTCACCGAACATTCAGTACTTC.

There are a few counts of this clonotype. J is TRBJ1-4 and V is TRBV6-5; 7 bases fit TRBD1. Germline V gene lookup returns CDR1 MNHEY and CDR2 SVGAGI. The CDR3 runs to 15 residues. The trim removed 2 bases at V and 10 bases at J, leaving 10 bases unmatched. CDR3 nucleotides: TGTGCCAGCAGTTACGCTGGGACAGAAGGTGGAAAACTGTTTTTT. Its protein product is CASSYAGTEGGKLFF.

The rearrangement joins TRBV20-1 to TRBJ2-1; D ambiguous. The V end was cut by 0 bases, the J end by 1 base, with 10 bases between. The CDR3 sequence is 15 residues long. Germline V gene lookup returns CDR1 DFQATT and CDR2 SNEGSKA (reference sequence). CDR3 sequence (DNA): TGCAGTGCTAGAGATTCCCCAGGTTCCTACAATGAGCAGTTCTTC. As protein: CSARDSPGSYNEQFF.

This clonotype occurred once. The chain's CDR3 is CSAIAPLDLALHF. CDR3 sequence (DNA): TGCAGTGCTATTGCACCCCTTGATTTGGCCCTCCACTTT. The chain joins TRBV20-1 to TRBJ1-6; no clear D. CDR3 length equals 13 residues. Germline-derived CDR1 and CDR2 are DFQATT and SNEGSKA (reference sequence). V shed 4 bases and J shed 14 bases, with 18 bases lying between them.

This clonotype was detected many times. V usage is TRBV7-3 and J usage is TRBJ2-3; no definite D call. The V end lost 1 base, the J end lost 1 base, and 6 bases lay between the germline ends. CDR3 length: 14 residues. Germline CDR1 reads SGHTA; CDR2 reads FQGTGA. CDR3: CASSLKAGTDTQYF. For the CDR3, the DNA is TGTGCCAGCAGCTTAAAGGCCGGCACAGATACGCAGTATTTT.

This clonotype was detected many times. The V call is TRBV12-3 or TRBV12-4, the J call TRBJ1-1, with D hard to call. CDR3 size: 12 residues. Between the trimmed V and J ends, which lost 3 bases and 1 base, there was a span of 3 bases. The CDR3 protein is CASSLRNTEAFF. The CDR3 coding sequence is TGTGCCAGCAGTTTGAGGAACACTGAAGCTTTCTTT.

The V and J genes are TRBV4-1 and TRBJ2-1; 8 bases fit TRBD2. The CDR3 is 16 amino acids. The V gene end was trimmed by 4 bases and the J gene end by 6 bases; junction bases not matched to a gene: 11. CDR1 is MGHRA and CDR2 is YSYEKL in the germline V gene. In nucleotides, the CDR3 is TGCGCCAGCAGCCCCCCGGGACTAGGAATATCCAATGAGCAGTTCTTC. It is translated as CASSPPGLGISNEQFF.

V is TRBV4-3 and J is TRBJ2-1; no clear D gene. The CDR3 runs to 12 residues. The germline V gene has CDR1 LGHNA and CDR2 YSLEER. V lost 3 bases and J lost 7, with 7 bases in between. CDR3 nucleotides: TGCGCCAGCAGCCATTTAGGGAATGAGCAGTTCTTC. Amino acid sequence: CASSHLGNEQFF.

This clonotype was detected many times. The genes are TRBV12-3 or TRBV12-4 and TRBJ1-6; no definite D call. V gave up 4 bases and J gave up 6 bases, with 10 bases separating them. The CDR3 runs 14 residues. The CDR3 nucleotides read TGTGCCAGCAGTTCCGGAGGGATTAATTCACCCCTCCACTTT. Its protein is CASSSGGINSPLHF.

This chain connects TRBV30 to TRBJ2-5, with 9 bases fitting TRBD1. The J segment lost 2 bases and the V segment lost 4 bases, leaving 2 bases of the junction unmatched. Per the germline V gene, CDR1 is GTSNPN and CDR2 is SVGIG (reference sequence). This CDR3 contains 13 residues. CDR3: CAWIGTGQETQYF. In DNA, the CDR3 is TGTGCCTGGATCGGGACAGGGCAAGAGACCCAGTACTTC.

This clonotype was detected ten times or more. J is TRBJ2-1 and V is TRBV24-1; TRBD1 is a possible D gene (5 bases). Trimming took 9 bases from V and 3 from J, leaving 17 bases between them. Germline lookup yields CDR1 KGHDR and CDR2 SFDVKD. CDR3 length equals 15 residues. The CDR3 here is CATARRQGSYNEQFF. The CDR3 DNA reads as TGTGCCACCGCTCGGCGGCAGGGTAGCTACAATGAGCAGTTCTTC.

This clonotype was seen many times. This sequence joins TRBV29-1 and TRBJ1-5; D remains unclear. CDR3 length: 12 amino acids. Germline V gene lookup returns CDR1 SQVTM and CDR2 ANQGSEA. Trimming removed 8 bases at V and 4 bases at J, with 12 bases between. DNA of the CDR3: TGCAGCTATCAGGCCGGGAATCAGCCCCAGCATTTT. Its translation is CSYQAGNQPQHF.

For the CDR3, the DNA is TGCGCCAGCAGCCAGGATCACAGGGGAGCCAACGTCCTGACTTTC. It yields the protein CASSQDHRGANVLTF. The chain employs TRBV4-3 and TRBJ2-6; TRBD1 matches at 7 bases. The CDR3 runs 15 residues. Per germline, CDR1 LGHNA and CDR2 YSLEER. V shed 3 bases and J 7 bases; nucleotides not matched to a gene: 6.

The J gene is TRBJ2-1, the V gene TRBV27, with TRBD2 matching over 10 bases. Germline loops: CDR1 MNHEY, CDR2 SMNVEV (reference sequence). The CDR3 consists of 17 residues. Losses at the gene ends were 2 bases for V and 2 bases for J; bases not matched to a gene: 6. The DNA of the CDR3 is TGTGCCAGCAGTTTAACAAGCGGGAGGGCCCCCTACAATGAGCAGTTCTTC. Protein: CASSLTSGRAPYNEQFF.

Turning to this clonotype: The CDR3 ends on some other residue instead of the conserved phenylalanine or tryptophan, so this is likely a read error. This chain joins TRBV6-1 and TRBJ2-3; D unresolved. The CDR3 totals 13 residues. Germline V gene data show CDR1 as MNHNS and CDR2 as SASEGT. V lost 6 bases and J lost 0, with 7 bases in between. DNA of the CDR3: TGTGCCAGCAGGCTAACTAGCACAGATACGCAGTATCTT. Translated, it gives CASRLTSTDTQYL.